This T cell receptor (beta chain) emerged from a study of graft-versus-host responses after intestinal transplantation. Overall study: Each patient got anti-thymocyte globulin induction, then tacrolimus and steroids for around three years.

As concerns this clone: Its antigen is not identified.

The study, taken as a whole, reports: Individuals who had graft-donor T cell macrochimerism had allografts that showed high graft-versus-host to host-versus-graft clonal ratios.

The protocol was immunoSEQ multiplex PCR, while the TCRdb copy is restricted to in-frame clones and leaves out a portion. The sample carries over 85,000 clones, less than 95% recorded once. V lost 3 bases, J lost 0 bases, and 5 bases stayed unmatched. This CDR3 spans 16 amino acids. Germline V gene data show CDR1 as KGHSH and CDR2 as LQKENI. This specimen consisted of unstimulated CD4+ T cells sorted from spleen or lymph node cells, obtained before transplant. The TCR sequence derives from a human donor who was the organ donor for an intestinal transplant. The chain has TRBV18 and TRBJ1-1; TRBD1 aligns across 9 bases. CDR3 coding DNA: TGTGCCAGCTCACCGGGACAGGGAAGCATGAACACTGAAGCTTTCTTT. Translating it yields CASSPGQGSMNTEAFF.